This T cell receptor (beta chain) was sequenced during a study of T cell clonality in common variable immunodeficiency. General study points: Common variable immunodeficiency TCR beta sequences reportedly had fewer deletions and N-nucleotide insertions. Compared with controls, CVID subjects had fewer shared TCRbeta clones.

Patients and controls were mostly of Caucasian heritage. This clone showed up many times. What it binds is not known. The CDR3 is cut off 3 residues early in the read; its end comes from the germline J gene. Sequencing input was equivalent genomic DNA from CVID and controls. Libraries were prepared by immunoSEQ multiplex PCR; TCRdb keeps only in-frame clonotypes and omits some of them. Observed in the sample are tens of thousands of clones, none of them singletons. Germline-derived CDR1 and CDR2 are GTSNPN and SVGIG (reference sequence). CDR3 length: 15 residues. The chain employs TRBV30 and TRBJ1-2; unclear D gene. Input material: peripheral blood mononuclear cells. This clonotype was sampled from a person aged 18-70 years in good health. The CDR3: CAWSVWSNKDSGYTF. CDR3 DNA (partial): TGTGCCTGGAGTGTATGGTCGAACAAGGATAGCGGC.